This T cell receptor beta chain derives from a study of T cell responses to AZD1222 COVID-19 vaccine. Study results and limitations: It was only after the peak T cell response that any repertoires were sampled.

The CDR3 is 15 residues long. Germline V gene data show CDR1 as MNHEY and CDR2 as SVGAGI. V gave up 7 bases and J gave up 2 bases; unmatched junction bases: 5. A remark on this clone: The antigen is not known.

Sequencing was performed with immunoSEQ multiplex PCR; in TCRdb, only in-frame clones are kept and a portion is missing. The table records roughly 56,000 clones, about four fifths of them present only once. This chain connects TRBV6-5 to TRBJ2-3; 11 nucleotides line up with TRBD1. This clonotype originated in an adult who received the AZD1222 COVID-19 vaccine. The source material was peripheral blood, sampled 28 days after the second AZD1222 dose. CDR3 in DNA: TGTGCCAGCAAGAGGACAGGGGGCTACACAGATACGCAGTATTTT. It translates to CASKRTGGYTDTQYF.